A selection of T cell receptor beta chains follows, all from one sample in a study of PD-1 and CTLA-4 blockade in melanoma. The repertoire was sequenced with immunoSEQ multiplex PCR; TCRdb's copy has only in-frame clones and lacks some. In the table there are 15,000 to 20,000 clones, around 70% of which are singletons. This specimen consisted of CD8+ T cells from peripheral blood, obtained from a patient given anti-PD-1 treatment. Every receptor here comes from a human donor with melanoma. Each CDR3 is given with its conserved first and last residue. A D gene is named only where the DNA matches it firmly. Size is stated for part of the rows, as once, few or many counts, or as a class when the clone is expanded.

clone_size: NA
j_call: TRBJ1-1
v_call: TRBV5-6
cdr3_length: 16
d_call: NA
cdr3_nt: TGTGCCAGCAGCCAGATCACCATAACATTGAACACTGAAGCTTTCTTT
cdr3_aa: CASSQITITLNTEAFF

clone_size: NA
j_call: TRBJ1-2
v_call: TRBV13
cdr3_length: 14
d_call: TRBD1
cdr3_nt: TGTGCCAGCAGCCGTCGGACAGGGAGTTATGGCTACACCTTC
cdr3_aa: CASSRRTGSYGYTF

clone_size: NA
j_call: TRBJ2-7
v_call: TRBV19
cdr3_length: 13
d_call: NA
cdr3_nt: TGTGCCAGTAGTACGGGGGCAACCTACGAGCAGTACTTC
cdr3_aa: CASSTGATYEQYF

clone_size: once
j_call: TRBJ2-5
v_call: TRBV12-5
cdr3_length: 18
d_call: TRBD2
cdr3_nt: TGTGCTAGTGGTTTGGTCTCGACTAGCGGGGTCCCCCAAGAGACCCAGTACTTC
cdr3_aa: CASGLVSTSGVPQETQYF

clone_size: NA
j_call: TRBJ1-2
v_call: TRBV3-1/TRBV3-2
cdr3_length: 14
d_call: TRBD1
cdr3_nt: TGTGCCAGCAGCCCCGGGACAGGGTTCTATGGCTACACCTTC
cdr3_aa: CASSPGTGFYGYTF

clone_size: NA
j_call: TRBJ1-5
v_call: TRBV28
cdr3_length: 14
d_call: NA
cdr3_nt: TGTGCCAGCAGTGAGGACAGTTTTTATCAGCCCCAGCATTTT
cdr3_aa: CASSEDSFYQPQHF

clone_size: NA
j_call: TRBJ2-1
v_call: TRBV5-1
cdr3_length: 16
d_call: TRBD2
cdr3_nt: TGCGCCAGCCGAATTGACCGGGGACTAGTAGGTACTGAGCAGTTCTTC
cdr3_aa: CASRIDRGLVGTEQFF

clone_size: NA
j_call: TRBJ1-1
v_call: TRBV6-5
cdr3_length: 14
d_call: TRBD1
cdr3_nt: TGTGCCAGCAGTCCCGGGACAGGGGGGACTGAAGCTTTCTTT
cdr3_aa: CASSPGTGGTEAFF

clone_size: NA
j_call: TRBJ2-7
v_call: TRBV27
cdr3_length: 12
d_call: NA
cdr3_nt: TGTGCCAGCAGCGGGGCAAACTACGAGCAGTACTTC
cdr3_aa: CASSGANYEQYF

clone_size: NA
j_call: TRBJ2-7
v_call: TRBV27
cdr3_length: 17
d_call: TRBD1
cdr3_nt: TGTGCCAGCAGTTTTGGGGACCGGACAGGTCGGTTCGACGAGCAGTACTTC
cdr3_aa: CASSFGDRTGRFDEQYF

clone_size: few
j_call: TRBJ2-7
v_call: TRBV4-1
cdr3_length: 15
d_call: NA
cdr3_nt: TGCGCCAGCAGCCACGGGGCTAGCAGTTCCTACGAGCAGTACTTC
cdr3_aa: CASSHGASSSYEQYF

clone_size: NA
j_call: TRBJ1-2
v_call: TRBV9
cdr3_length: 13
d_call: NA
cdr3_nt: TGTGCCAGCAGCGTAGTCGAATATTTCGGCTACACCTTC
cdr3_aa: CASSVVEYFGYTF

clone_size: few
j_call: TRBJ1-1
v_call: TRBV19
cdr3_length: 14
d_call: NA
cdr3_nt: TGTGCCAGCATGAGCAGGGCCTGGAACACTGAAGCTTTCTTT
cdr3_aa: CASMSRAWNTEAFF

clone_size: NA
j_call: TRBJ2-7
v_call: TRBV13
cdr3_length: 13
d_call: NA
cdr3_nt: TGTGCCAGCAGCCCTACCCCCTTGAACGAGCAGTACTTC
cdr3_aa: CASSPTPLNEQYF

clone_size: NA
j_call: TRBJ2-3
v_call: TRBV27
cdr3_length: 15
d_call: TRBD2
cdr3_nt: TGTGCCAGCGGGGCACTAGCGGGGATGACAGATACGCAGTATTTT
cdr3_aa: CASGALAGMTDTQYF

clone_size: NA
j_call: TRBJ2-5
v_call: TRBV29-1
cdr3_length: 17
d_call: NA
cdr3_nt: TGCAGCGTTGAAGGGTATCTTGGTGCGAAAGAGGAAGAGACCCAGTACTTC
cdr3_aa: CSVEGYLGAKEEETQYF

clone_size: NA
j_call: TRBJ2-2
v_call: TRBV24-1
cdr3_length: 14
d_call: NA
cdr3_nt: TGTGCCACCAGTGATACCGTGGACACCGGGGAGCTGTTTTTT
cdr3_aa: CATSDTVDTGELFF

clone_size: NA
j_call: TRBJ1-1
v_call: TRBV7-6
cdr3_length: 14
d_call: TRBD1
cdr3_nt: TGTGCCAGCAGCTCACAGGGGGTGGGCACTGAAGCTTTCTTT
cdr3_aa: CASSSQGVGTEAFF

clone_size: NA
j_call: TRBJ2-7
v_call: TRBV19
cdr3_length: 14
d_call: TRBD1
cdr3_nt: TGTGCCAGTAGTATCGGGACAGGGGGTTACGAGCAGTACTTC
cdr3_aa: CASSIGTGGYEQYF

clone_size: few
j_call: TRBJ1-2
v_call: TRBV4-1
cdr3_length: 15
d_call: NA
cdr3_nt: TGCGCCAGCAGCCTATTTGACGGGGGTGTTCGTGGCTACACCTTC
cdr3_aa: CASSLFDGGVRGYTF

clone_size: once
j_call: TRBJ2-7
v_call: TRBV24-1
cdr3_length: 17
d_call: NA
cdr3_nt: TGTGCCACCAGTGGCCCAGGATTCGGGACCTCAACCTACGAGCAGTACTTC
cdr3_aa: CATSGPGFGTSTYEQYF

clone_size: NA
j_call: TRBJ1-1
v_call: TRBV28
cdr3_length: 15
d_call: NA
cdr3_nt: TGTGCCAGCAGTTTAGAGGACAGTTTGAACACTGAAGCTTTCTTT
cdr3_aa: CASSLEDSLNTEAFF

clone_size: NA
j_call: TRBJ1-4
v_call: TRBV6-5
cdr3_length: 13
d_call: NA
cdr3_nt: TGTGCCAGCAGTTACGGGGCGGGTGAAAAACTGTTTTTT
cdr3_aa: CASSYGAGEKLFF

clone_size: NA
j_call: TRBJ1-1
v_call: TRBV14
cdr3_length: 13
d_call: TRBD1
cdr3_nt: TGTGCCAGCAGCCAAGGACAGGGCATCCGAGCTTTCTTT
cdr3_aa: CASSQGQGIRAFF

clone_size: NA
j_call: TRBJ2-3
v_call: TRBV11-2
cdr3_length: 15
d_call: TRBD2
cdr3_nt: TGTGCCAGCAGCTTACAGTGGCGGGGGGTCGATACGCAGTATTTT
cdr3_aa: CASSLQWRGVDTQYF

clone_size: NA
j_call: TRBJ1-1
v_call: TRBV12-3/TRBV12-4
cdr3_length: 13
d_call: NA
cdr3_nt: TGTGCCAGCAGTTTAGGGCCGAACACTGAAGCTTTCTTT
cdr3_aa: CASSLGPNTEAFF

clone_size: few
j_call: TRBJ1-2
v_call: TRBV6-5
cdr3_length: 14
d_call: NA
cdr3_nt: TGTGCCAGCAGTTACGGTGAAGGATTGAGTGGCTACACCTTC
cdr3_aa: CASSYGEGLSGYTF

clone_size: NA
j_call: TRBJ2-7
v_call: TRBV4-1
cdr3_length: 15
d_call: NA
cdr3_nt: TGCGCCAGCAGCCAAATCGCAGGTTCGGTAGACGAGCAGTACTTC
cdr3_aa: CASSQIAGSVDEQYF

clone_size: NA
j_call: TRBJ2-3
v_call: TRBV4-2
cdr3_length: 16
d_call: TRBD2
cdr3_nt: TGTGCCAGCAGCCAAGGACTAGCGGGGGGAGGGGATACGCAGTATTTT
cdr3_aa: CASSQGLAGGGDTQYF

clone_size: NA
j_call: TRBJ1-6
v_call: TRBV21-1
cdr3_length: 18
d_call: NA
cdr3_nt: TGTGCCAGCAGCAAATGGCCTGAGGGAATAACCTATAATTCACCCCTCCACTTT
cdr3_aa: CASSKWPEGITYNSPLHF

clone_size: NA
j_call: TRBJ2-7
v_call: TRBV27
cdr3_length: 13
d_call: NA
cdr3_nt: TGTGCCAGCAGTTCAGGTGGGGGCTACGAGCAGTACTTC
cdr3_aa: CASSSGGGYEQYF

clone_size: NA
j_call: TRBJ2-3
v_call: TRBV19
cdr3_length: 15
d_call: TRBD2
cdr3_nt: TGTGCCAGTAGTATAGTAGCGGGGGGGACAGATACGCAGTATTTT
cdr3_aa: CASSIVAGGTDTQYF

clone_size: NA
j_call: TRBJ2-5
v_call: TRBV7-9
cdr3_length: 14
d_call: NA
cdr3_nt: TGTGCCAGCAGCTACCCTAGATCCCAAGAGACCCAGTACTTC
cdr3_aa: CASSYPRSQETQYF

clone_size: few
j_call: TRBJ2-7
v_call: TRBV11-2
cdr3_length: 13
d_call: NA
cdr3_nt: TGTGCCAGCAGCATTTATATCGAAGACGAGCAGTACTTC
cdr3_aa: CASSIYIEDEQYF

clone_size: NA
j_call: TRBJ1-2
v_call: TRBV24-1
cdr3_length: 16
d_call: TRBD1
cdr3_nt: TGTGCCACCAGTGAGGGACAGGCCAGGGGTGACTATGGCTACACCTTC
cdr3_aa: CATSEGQARGDYGYTF

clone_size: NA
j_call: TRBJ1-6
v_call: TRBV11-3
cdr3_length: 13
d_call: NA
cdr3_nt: TGTGCCAGCAGCTCCGAGGGAGATTCACCCCTCCACTTT
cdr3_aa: CASSSEGDSPLHF

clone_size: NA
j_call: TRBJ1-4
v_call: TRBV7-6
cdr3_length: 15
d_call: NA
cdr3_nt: TGTGCCAGCAGCCTGACAGCTGCAACTAATGAAAAACTGTTTTTT
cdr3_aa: CASSLTAATNEKLFF

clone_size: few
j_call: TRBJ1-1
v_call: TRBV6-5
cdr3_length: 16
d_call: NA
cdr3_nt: TGTGCCAGCAGTTACTCCGAGATGTGGGGGAGGCATGAAGCTTTCTTT
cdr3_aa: CASSYSEMWGRHEAFF

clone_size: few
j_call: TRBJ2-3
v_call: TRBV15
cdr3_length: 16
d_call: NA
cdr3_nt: TGTGCCACCAGCAGATCCCCGGCGGGACAGTCAGATACGCAGTATTTT
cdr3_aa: CATSRSPAGQSDTQYF

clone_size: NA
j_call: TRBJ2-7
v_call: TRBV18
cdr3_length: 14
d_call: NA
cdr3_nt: TGTGCCAGCTCAGGGGACGTCGACGTCTACGAGCAGTACTTC
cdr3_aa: CASSGDVDVYEQYF

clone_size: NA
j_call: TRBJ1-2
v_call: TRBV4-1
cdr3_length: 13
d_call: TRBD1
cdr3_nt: TGCGCCAGCAGCCCAGGACAGGGCCATGGCTACACCTTC
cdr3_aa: CASSPGQGHGYTF

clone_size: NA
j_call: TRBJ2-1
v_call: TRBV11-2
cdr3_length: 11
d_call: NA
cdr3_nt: TGTGCCAGCGGTTCGGGGACAGAGCAGTTCTTC
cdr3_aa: CASGSGTEQFF

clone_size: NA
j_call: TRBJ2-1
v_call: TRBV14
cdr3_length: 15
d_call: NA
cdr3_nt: TGTGCCAGCAGCCCGGGGCGGGGACCCTACAATGAGCAGTTCTTC
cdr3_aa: CASSPGRGPYNEQFF

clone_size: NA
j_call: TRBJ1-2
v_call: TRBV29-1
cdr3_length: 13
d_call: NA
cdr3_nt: TGCAGCGTTCAAACTGGACAGAACTATGGCTACACCTTC
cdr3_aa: CSVQTGQNYGYTF

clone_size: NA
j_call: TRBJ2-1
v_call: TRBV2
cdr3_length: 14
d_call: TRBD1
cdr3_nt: TGTGCCAGAAGGACCGGGACAGGCCCTGATGAGCAGTTCTTC
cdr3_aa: CARRTGTGPDEQFF

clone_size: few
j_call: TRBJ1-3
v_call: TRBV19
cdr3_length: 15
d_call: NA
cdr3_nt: TGTGCCAGTACCCTTGACAGTAACTCTGGAAACACCATATATTTT
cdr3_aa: CASTLDSNSGNTIYF

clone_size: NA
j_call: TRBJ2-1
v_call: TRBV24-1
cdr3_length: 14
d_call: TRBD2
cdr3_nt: TGTGCCACCAGTACCAGCGGGAGATACAATGAGCAGTTCTTC
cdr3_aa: CATSTSGRYNEQFF

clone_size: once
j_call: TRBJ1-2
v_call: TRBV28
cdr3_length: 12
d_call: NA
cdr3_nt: TGTGCCAGCAGTTTCGGGTTGACGGATGTGGGCTTC
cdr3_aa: CASSFGLTDVGF

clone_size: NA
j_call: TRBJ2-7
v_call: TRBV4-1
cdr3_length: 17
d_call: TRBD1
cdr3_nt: TGCGCCAGCAGCCAAGATGGGGGGACAGGGGGAAACTACGAGCAGTACTTC
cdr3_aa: CASSQDGGTGGNYEQYF

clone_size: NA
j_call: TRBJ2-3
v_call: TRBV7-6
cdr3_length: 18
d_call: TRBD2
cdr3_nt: TGTGCCAGCAGCTCCATCCCGGCGACTAGCGGGGGAACAGATACGCAGTATTTT
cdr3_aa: CASSSIPATSGGTDTQYF

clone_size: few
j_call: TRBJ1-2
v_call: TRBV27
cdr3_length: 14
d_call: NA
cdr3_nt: TGTGCCAGCAGTTTAACCCCCGCCCCCTATGGCTACACCTTC
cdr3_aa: CASSLTPAPYGYTF

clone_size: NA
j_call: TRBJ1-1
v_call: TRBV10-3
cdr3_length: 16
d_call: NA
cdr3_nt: TGTGCCATCAGTGAGACGATCACCCGGTGGGGCACTGAAGCTTTCTTT
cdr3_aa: CAISETITRWGTEAFF

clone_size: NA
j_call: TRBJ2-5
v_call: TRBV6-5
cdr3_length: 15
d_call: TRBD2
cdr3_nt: TGTGCCAGCAGTTACTCCGGGACTAGCTCCGAGACCCAGTACTTC
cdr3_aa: CASSYSGTSSETQYF

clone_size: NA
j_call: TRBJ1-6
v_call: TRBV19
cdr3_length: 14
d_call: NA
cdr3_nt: TGTGCCAGTAGATGGACAGCGGGAAATTCACCCCTCCACTTT
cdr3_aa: CASRWTAGNSPLHF

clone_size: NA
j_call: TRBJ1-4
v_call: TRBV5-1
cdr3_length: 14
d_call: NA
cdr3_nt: TGCGCCAGCAGCTTCCGGGGAGGTGACGAAAAACTGTTTTTT
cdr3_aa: CASSFRGGDEKLFF